These 19 T cell receptor beta chains were sequenced from one sample in a study of cytomegalovirus exposure and HLA in healthy donors. PCR amplification relied on 60 Vbeta primers (plus 13 Jbeta primers). Profiling relied on immunoSEQ multiplex PCR, and the TCRdb table lists in-frame clones only, not all of them. The repertoire holds approximately 180,000 clones, with about 78% as singletons. The specimen sequenced was PBMCs. These receptors were obtained from a woman aged 50 to 60 in good health and CMV-seropositive.

The J gene is TRBJ1-6, the V gene TRBV7-2, with D tentatively TRBD1 (5 bases). V lost 2 bases, J lost 7 bases, and 12 bases lay in between. Germline V gene sequence: CDR1 SGHTA, CDR2 FQGNSA. This CDR3 spans 15 amino acids. CDR3 in amino acids: CASSLNRMGNSPLHF. CDR3 nucleotides: TGTGCCAGCAGCTTAAACAGGATGGGGAATTCACCCCTCCACTTT.

The chain combines TRBV5-1 with TRBJ1-4; D ambiguous. This CDR3 spans 16 amino acids. Germline CDR1 SGHRS, CDR2 YFSETQ. V shed 1 base and J shed 5 bases, with 15 bases lying between them. This CDR3 is CASSLNPGLRNEKLFF. In DNA form, the CDR3 reads TGCGCCAGCAGCTTGAATCCAGGACTCAGAAATGAAAAACTGTTTTTT.

V usage is TRBV25-1 and J usage is TRBJ1-1; D gene ambiguous. V gave up 7 bases and J gave up 5 bases, with 17 bases separating them. Germline CDR1 reads MGHDK; CDR2 reads SYGVNS. This CDR3 is built from 14 residues. CDR3 in DNA: TGTGCCAGCACCGTCGGGGTATTGGGGACTGAAGCTTTCTTT. Protein product: CASTVGVLGTEAFF. Using reference TRBV25-1 and TRBJ1-1 for the parts outside the CDR3, the full variable domain is EADIYQTPRYLVIGTGKKITLECSQTMGHDKMYWYQQDPGMELHLIHYSYGVNSTEKGDLSSESTVSRIRTEHFPLTLESARPSHTSQYLCASTVGVLGTEAFFGQGTRLTVV.

The chain has TRBV6-1 and TRBJ2-3, with TRBD2 matching 9 bases. The germline gives CDR1 MNHNS, CDR2 SASEGT. This CDR3 contains 15 residues. V was pared by 3 bases and J by 3 bases, with 4 bases of the junction left unmatched. CDR3: CASSESGGITDTQYF. For the CDR3, the DNA is TGTGCCAGCAGTGAGAGCGGGGGGATTACAGATACGCAGTATTTT.

The chain employs TRBV30 and TRBJ1-6, with D possibly being TRBD1 (5 bases). Trimming stripped 3 bases from V and 6 bases from J, with 12 bases between. CDR3 length: 14 amino acids. The germline V gene encodes CDR1 GTSNPN and CDR2 SVGIG (reference sequence). CDR3 region: CAWRYTGINSPLHF. The DNA for the CDR3 is TGTGCCTGGAGGTATACAGGCATTAATTCACCCCTCCACTTT.

This clone has just a few counts. V gene TRBV5-1 combines with J gene TRBJ2-1; 10 bases align to TRBD2. This CDR3 comprises 18 residues. The J segment lost 8 bases and the V segment lost 0 bases, leaving 14 bases of the junction unmatched. Germline lookup yields CDR1 SGHRS and CDR2 YFSETQ. DNA for the CDR3: TGCGCCAGCAGCTTGGCCGAACGCAGCGGGGGGGCGCTCCATGAGCAGTTCTTC. Amino acids: CASSLAERSGGALHEQFF.

The CDR3 nucleotides are TGTGCCAGCAGAGGGACAGCCTATAATTCACCCCTCCACTTT. Its translation is CASRGTAYNSPLHF. V usage is TRBV2 and J usage is TRBJ1-6, with 7 bases lining up with TRBD1. The V and J ends lost 6 bases and 2 bases, in that order; junction bases with no gene match: 1. Germline CDR1 and CDR2: SNHLY and FYNNEI. The CDR3 contains 14 residues.

This chain connects TRBV9 to TRBJ1-2; tentative D call: TRBD1 (6 bases). The germline CDR1 and CDR2 sequences are SGDLS and YYNGEE. The CDR3 runs to 15 residues. Trimming pared 0 bases from V and 4 bases from J, leaving 13 bases between. The CDR3 is CASSVDTGWAYGYTF. The CDR3 bases are TGTGCCAGCAGCGTAGACACAGGGTGGGCCTATGGCTACACCTTC.

The V and J genes are TRBV6-1 and TRBJ2-1; TRBD2 is a possible D gene (5 bases). The CDR3 covers 13 residues. CDR1 is MNHNS and CDR2 is SASEGT in the germline V gene. Trimming left V 5 bases short and J 5 bases short, with 10 bases between. CDR3 nucleotide sequence: TGTGCCAGCAGTACGGACTCTAACAATGAGCAGTTCTTC. Its protein product is CASSTDSNNEQFF.

This chain uses TRBV30 with TRBJ2-7; 10 positions match TRBD2. The CDR3 consists of 12 residues. The V gene end was trimmed by 4 bases and the J gene end by 6 bases; junction bases not matched to a gene: 3. Germline CDR1 reads GTSNPN; CDR2 reads SVGIG (reference sequence). The CDR3 DNA is TGTGCCTGGACTAGCGGGGGTCTCGAGCAGTACTTC. Amino acid sequence: CAWTSGGLEQYF.

The rearrangement uses TRBV4-1 and TRBJ2-5; D gene unclear. The germline CDR1 and CDR2 sequences are MGHRA and YSYEKL. Deletions cut 1 base from V and 5 bases from J, with 17 bases between. This CDR3 is 16 amino acids long. Written as DNA, the CDR3 is TGCGCCAGCAGCCAAGGACTTTTAAAGGCTGGCGAGACCCAGTACTTC. Its protein is CASSQGLLKAGETQYF.

The V gene is TRBV7-9, the J gene TRBJ1-5; D is unresolved. Per germline, CDR1 SEHNR and CDR2 FQNEAQ (reference sequence). CDR3 size: 14 residues. V was pared by 10 bases and J by 5 bases, with 18 bases between. The CDR3 region is CATSGKGMYQPQHF. The DNA for the CDR3 is TGTGCCACATCGGGGAAAGGGATGTATCAGCCCCAGCATTTT.

The chain uses TRBV20-1 and TRBJ1-1; D gene unclear. With 3 bases removed from V and 6 bases from J, the gap between germline ends came to 5 bases. The CDR3 runs 10 residues. CDR1 and CDR2 from the germline V gene are DFQATT and SNEGSKA (reference sequence). CDR3 loop: CSASEPEAFF. The CDR3 DNA reads TGCAGTGCTAGTGAGCCTGAAGCTTTCTTT.

The V call is TRBV9, the J call TRBJ2-7; maybe TRBD2 (6 bases). The V end was cut by 5 bases, the J end by 5 bases, with 11 bases between. Germline CDR1 SGDLS, CDR2 YYNGEE. The CDR3 covers 12 residues. The CDR3, as DNA: TGTGCCAGCAGTCTGGGGGGTGACGAGCAGTACTTC. It encodes CASSLGGDEQYF.

In regard to this clone: It is unclear where the CDR3 begins or ends on the DNA, so no DNA is shown, and the CDR3 is as TCRdb lists it. The V call is TRBV6-6, the J call TRBJ1-5; the table's D call, TRBD1, was not checked against the DNA. The V gene's germline CDR1 is MNHNY and CDR2 SVGAGI (reference sequence). The CDR3 numbers 16 amino acids, ends counted. CDR3 in amino acids: CASSSSTGPGNQPQHF.

This chain links TRBV11-2 with TRBJ2-7; the match to TRBD2 covers 7 bases. Germline V CDR1 and CDR2: SGHAT, FQNNGV. The V and J ends lost 5 bases and 6 bases, in that order; junction bases with no gene match: 19. The CDR3 covers 17 residues. CDR3 region: CASSPLIREGKRSEQYF. In nucleotides, the CDR3 is TGTGCCAGCAGCCCATTAATAAGGGAGGGTAAAAGGTCCGAGCAGTACTTC.

J is TRBJ1-1 and V is TRBV9; TRBD1 agrees at 9 bases. The V gene end was trimmed by 5 bases and the J gene end by 1 base; junction bases not matched to a gene: 9. The CDR3 has 16 residues. Germline lookup yields CDR1 SGDLS and CDR2 YYNGEE. CDR3 in amino acids: CASSLGQGFKNTEAFF. CDR3 DNA sequence: TGTGCCAGCAGTCTGGGACAGGGATTTAAGAACACTGAAGCTTTCTTT.

The table lists this clone with a count of one. This chain links TRBV7-9 with TRBJ1-5; 7 bases line up with TRBD1. The CDR3 spans 16 residues. Germline V gene data show CDR1 as SEHNR and CDR2 as FQNEAQ (reference sequence). The V and J ends lost 5 bases and 5 bases, in that order; junction bases with no gene match: 12. CDR3 residues: CASSGDRDRLYQPQHF. CDR3 bases: TGTGCCAGCAGCGGAGACCGGGACAGACTATATCAGCCCCAGCATTTT.

This chain links TRBV5-4 with TRBJ1-1; 8 nucleotides line up with TRBD1. After removal of 3 bases from V and 5 bases from J, the junction contained 6 bases not matched to a gene. The CDR3 extends over 14 amino acids. Germline CDR1 reads SGHNT; CDR2 reads YYREEE (reference sequence). In DNA, the CDR3 is TGTGCCAGCAGCTCAGGACAGGGAGGGACTGAAGCTTTCTTT. It translates to CASSSGQGGTEAFF. Full variable domain (remainder filled in from reference TRBV5-4 and TRBJ1-1): ETGVTQSPTHLIKTRGQQVTLRCSSQSGHNTVSWYQQALGQGPQFIFQYYREEENGRGNFPPRFSGLQFPNYSSELNVNALELDDSALYLCASSSGQGGTEAFFGQGTRLTVV.